The clone carrying this TCR beta chain was detected once. The record originates from a study of T-cell memory formation after mild COVID-19. TCRdb analysed the 5' RACE reads with MiXCR anew, one entry per CDR3 protein. The data contain about 160,000 distinct CDR3 sequences, 31% of them singletons. The V gene lost 5 bases and the J gene lost 4 bases, with 14 bases spanning the gap. The CDR3 totals 14 residues. Germline V gene sequence: CDR1 MGHDK, CDR2 SYGVNS. The TCR sequence derives from an adult woman who had mild COVID-19 (a few samples of this study predate the infection). Cell type and time point are not known. Sequenced: PBMCs or a T cell subset sorted from them (not recorded which). The genes are TRBV25-1 and TRBJ2-5; perhaps TRBD2 as D (5 bases). CDR3 region: CASSPRGAVETQYF. The CDR3 DNA reads TGTGCCAGCAGTCCCCGAGGAGCGGTAGAGACCCAGTACTTC.